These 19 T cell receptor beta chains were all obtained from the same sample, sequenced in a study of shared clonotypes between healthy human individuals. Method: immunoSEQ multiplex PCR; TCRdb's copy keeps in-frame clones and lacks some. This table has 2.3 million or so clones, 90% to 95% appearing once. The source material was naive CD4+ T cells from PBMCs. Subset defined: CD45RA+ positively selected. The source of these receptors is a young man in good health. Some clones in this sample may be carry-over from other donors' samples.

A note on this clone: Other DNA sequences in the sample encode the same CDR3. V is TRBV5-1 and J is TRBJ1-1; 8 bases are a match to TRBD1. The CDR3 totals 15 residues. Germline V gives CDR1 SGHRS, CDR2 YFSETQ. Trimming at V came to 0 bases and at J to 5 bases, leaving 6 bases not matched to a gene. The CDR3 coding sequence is TGCGCCAGCAGCTTGGGGACAGGGCCCAATACTGAAGCTTTCTTT. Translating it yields CASSLGTGPNTEAFF. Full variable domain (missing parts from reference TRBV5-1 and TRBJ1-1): KAGVTQTPRYLIKTRGQQVTLSCSPISGHRSVSWYQQTPGQGLQFLFEYFSETQRNKGNFPGRFSGRQFSNSRSEMNVSTLELGDSALYLCASSLGTGPNTEAFFGQGTRLTVV.

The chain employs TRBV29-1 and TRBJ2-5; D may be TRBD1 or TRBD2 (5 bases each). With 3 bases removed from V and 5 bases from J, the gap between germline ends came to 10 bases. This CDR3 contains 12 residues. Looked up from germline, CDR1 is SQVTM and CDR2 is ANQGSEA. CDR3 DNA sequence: TGCAGCGTTGATGAGGGGAGTGAGACCCAGTACTTC. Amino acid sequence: CSVDEGSETQYF.

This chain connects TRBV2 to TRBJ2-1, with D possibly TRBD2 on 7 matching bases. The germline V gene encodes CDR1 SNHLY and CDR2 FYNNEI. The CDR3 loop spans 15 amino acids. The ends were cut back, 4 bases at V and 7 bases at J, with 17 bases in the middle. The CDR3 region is CASSVVRGRGNEQFF. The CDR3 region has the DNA TGTGCCAGCAGTGTCGTGCGGGGGCGTGGGAATGAGCAGTTCTTC.

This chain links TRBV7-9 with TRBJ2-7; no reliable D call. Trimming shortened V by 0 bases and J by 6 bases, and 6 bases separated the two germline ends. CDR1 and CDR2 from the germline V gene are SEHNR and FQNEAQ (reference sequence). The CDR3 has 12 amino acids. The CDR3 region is CASSLALSEQYF. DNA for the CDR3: TGTGCCAGCAGCTTAGCGCTGAGCGAGCAGTACTTC.

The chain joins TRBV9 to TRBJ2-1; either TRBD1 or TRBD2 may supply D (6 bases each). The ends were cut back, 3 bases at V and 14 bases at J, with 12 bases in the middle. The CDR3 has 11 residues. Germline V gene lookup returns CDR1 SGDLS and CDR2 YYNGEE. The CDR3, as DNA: TGTGCCAGCAGCGCGGGGGCCTCAGAGTTCTTC. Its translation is CASSAGASEFF.

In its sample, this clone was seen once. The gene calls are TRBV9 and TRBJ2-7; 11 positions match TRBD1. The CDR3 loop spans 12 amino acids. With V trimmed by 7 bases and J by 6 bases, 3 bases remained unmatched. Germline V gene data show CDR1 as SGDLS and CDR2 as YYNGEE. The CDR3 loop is CASGQGALEQYF. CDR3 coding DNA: TGTGCCAGCGGACAGGGGGCTCTCGAGCAGTACTTC. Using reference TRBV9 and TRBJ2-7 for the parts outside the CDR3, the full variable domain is DSGVTQTPKHLITATGQRVTLRCSPRSGDLSVYWYQQSLDQGLQFLIQYYNGEERAKGNILERFSAQQFPDLHSELNLSSLELGDSALYFCASGQGALEQYFGPGTRLTVT.

CDR3 protein: CAIGGLGGETQYF. The CDR3 DNA reads TGTGCCATCGGTGGACTAGGGGGTGAGACCCAGTACTTC. V gene TRBV10-3 combines with J gene TRBJ2-5; D is perhaps TRBD2 (7 bases). Germline assignment: CDR1 ENHRY and CDR2 SYGVKD. Trimming took 8 bases from V and 5 from J, leaving 15 bases between them. This CDR3 has 13 residues.

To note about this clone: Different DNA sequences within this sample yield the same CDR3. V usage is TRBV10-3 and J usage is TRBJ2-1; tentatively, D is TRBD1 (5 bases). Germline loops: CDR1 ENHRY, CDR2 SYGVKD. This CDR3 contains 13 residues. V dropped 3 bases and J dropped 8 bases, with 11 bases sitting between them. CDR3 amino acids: CAISEGVRDEQFF. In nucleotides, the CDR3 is TGTGCCATCAGTGAAGGGGTTAGGGATGAGCAGTTCTTC.

Here the CDR3 reads CASSTESTDTQYF. The CDR3 nucleotides read TGTGCCAGCAGCACAGAAAGCACAGATACGCAGTATTTT. This sequence joins TRBV6-1 and TRBJ2-3; D is unclear. Germline CDR1 reads MNHNS; CDR2 reads SASEGT. Trimming shortened V by 6 bases and J by 0 bases, and 7 bases separated the two germline ends. The CDR3 is made up of 13 amino acids.

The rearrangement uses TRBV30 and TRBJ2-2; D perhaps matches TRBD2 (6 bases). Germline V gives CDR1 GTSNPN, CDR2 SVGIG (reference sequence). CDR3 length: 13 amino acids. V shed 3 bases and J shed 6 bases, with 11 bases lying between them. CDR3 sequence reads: CAWSGSVSGELFF. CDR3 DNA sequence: TGTGCCTGGAGCGGGAGCGTTTCCGGGGAGCTGTTTTTT.

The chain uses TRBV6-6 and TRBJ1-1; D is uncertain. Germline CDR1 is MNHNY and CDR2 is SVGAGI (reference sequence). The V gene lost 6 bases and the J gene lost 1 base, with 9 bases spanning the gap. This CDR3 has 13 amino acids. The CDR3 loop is CASRSRQNTEAFF. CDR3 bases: TGTGCCAGCAGATCCCGACAGAACACTGAAGCTTTCTTT.

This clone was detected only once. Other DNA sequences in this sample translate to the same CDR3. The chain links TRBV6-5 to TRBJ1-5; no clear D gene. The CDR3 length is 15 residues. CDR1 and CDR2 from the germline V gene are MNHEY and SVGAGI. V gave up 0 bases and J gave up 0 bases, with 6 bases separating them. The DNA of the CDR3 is TGTGCCAGCAGTTACTCGACGGCTAGCAATCAGCCCCAGCATTTT. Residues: CASSYSTASNQPQHF.

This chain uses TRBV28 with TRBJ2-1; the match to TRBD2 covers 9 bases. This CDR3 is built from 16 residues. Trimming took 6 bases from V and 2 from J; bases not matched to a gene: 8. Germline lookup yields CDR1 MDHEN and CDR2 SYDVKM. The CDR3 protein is CASRAAGGRAYNEQFF. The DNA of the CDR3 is TGTGCCAGCAGGGCCGCCGGCGGGAGGGCCTACAATGAGCAGTTCTTC.

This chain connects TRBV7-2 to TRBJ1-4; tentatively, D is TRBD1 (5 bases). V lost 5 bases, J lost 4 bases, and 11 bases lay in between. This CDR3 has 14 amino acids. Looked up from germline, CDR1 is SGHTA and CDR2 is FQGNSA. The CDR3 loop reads CASSPGGGNEKLFF. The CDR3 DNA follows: TGTGCCAGCAGCCCCGGGGGGGGTAATGAAAAACTGTTTTTT.

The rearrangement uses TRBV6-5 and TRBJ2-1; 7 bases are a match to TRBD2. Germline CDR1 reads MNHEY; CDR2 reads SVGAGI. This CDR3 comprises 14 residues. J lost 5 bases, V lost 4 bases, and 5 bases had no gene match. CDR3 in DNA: TGTGCCAGCAGTTTGATTAGCGGGCACAATGAGCAGTTCTTC. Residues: CASSLISGHNEQFF.

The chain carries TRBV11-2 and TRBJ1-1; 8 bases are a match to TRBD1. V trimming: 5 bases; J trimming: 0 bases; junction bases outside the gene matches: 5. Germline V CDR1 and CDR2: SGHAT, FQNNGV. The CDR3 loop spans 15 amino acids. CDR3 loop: CASSPDRGMNTEAFF. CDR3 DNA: TGTGCCAGCAGCCCTGACAGGGGAATGAACACTGAAGCTTTCTTT. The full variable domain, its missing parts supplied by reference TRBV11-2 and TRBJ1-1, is EAGVAQSPRYKIIEKRQSVAFWCNPISGHATLYWYQQILGQGPKLLIQFQNNGVVDDSQLPKDRFSAERLKGVDSTLKIQPAKLEDSAVYLCASSPDRGMNTEAFFGQGTRLTVV.

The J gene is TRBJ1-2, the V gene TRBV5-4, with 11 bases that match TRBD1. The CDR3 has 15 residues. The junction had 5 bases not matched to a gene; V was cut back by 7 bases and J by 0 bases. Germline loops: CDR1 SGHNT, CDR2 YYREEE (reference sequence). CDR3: CASGTGGFSNYGYTF. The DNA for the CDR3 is TGTGCCAGCGGGACAGGGGGATTTTCTAACTATGGCTACACCTTC. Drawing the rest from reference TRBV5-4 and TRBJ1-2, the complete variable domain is ETGVTQSPTHLIKTRGQQVTLRCSSQSGHNTVSWYQQALGQGPQFIFQYYREEENGRGNFPPRFSGLQFPNYSSELNVNALELDDSALYLCASGTGGFSNYGYTFGSGTRLTVV.

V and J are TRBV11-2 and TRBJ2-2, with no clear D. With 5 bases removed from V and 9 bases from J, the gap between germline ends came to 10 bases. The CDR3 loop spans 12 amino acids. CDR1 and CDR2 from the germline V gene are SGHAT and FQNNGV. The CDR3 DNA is TGTGCCAGCAGCCCCCTAAGAAGGGAGCTGTTTTTT. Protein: CASSPLRRELFF.

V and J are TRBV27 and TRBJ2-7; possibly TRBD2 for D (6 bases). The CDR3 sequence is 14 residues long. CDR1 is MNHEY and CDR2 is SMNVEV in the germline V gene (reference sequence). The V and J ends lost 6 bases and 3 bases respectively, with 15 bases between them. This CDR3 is CASSPGLRLYEQYF. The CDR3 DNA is TGTGCCAGCAGCCCAGGACTACGACTCTACGAGCAGTACTTC.